A single sample gave rise to the 30 T cell receptor beta chains below, sequenced in a study of T cells after yellow fever vaccination. In TCRdb, the 5' RACE reads were re-called with MiXCR into one record per CDR3 protein. The table includes almost 600,000 distinct CDR3 sequences, approximately 12% detected once. This material consisted of PBMCs, taken on the day of the yellow fever booster vaccination. The receptors come from a man aged 30-40 years who received the YFV17D yellow fever vaccine.

The J gene is TRBJ2-1, the V gene TRBV5-1; 7 bases are a match to TRBD2. Germline V gene sequence: CDR1 SGHRS, CDR2 YFSETQ. J lost 7 bases, V lost 5 bases, and 6 bases had no gene match. This CDR3 comprises 13 residues. In DNA, the CDR3 is TGCGCCAGCAGGATTCGGGAGGAGAATGAGCAGTTCTTC. Amino acids: CASRIREENEQFF.

The V call is TRBV20-1, the J call TRBJ2-3; maybe TRBD1 (5 bases). CDR1 and CDR2 from the germline V gene are DFQATT and SNEGSKA (reference sequence). This CDR3 is 14 amino acids long. Trimming took 8 bases from V and 6 from J, leaving 21 bases between them. The CDR3 bases are TGCAGTTTTCAGTTGGGCAGGGAAGACGATACGCAGTATTTT. Translating gives CSFQLGREDDTQYF.

In its sample, this clonotype was seen a few times. In nucleotides, the CDR3 is TGTGCCAGCAGTGAACCCGGGACAGGGACCTACGAGCAGTACTTC. Protein: CASSEPGTGTYEQYF. The rearrangement joins TRBV6-1 to TRBJ2-7; 9 bases agree with TRBD1. In germline, CDR1 is MNHNS, CDR2 SASEGT. The trim removed 2 bases at V and 2 bases at J, leaving 4 bases unmatched. CDR3 length equals 15 residues.

The V gene is TRBV5-5, the J gene TRBJ2-7; 7 positions match TRBD1. The junction had 6 bases not matched to a gene; V was cut back by 2 bases and J by 4 bases. The germline V gene encodes CDR1 SGHKS and CDR2 YYEKEE (reference sequence). This CDR3 contains 14 residues. The CDR3 sequence is CASSFGQVLYEQYF. In DNA, the CDR3 is TGTGCCAGCAGCTTTGGACAGGTCCTTTACGAGCAGTACTTC.

The chain carries TRBV6-5 and TRBJ2-1; 7 nucleotides match TRBD2. Germline V gene lookup returns CDR1 MNHEY and CDR2 SVGAGI. CDR3 length: 15 residues. Trimming cost V 4 bases and J 1 base; bases outside gene matches: 4. CDR3 amino acids: CASSSREDSYNEQFF. The CDR3 DNA reads TGTGCCAGCAGTTCCCGGGAGGATTCCTACAATGAGCAGTTCTTC.

In its sample, this clonotype was seen a few times. This rearrangement joins TRBV11-2 to TRBJ2-5; no firm D call. Deletions cut 5 bases from V and 8 bases from J, with 12 bases between. Germline lookup yields CDR1 SGHAT and CDR2 FQNNGV. The CDR3 loop spans 12 amino acids. The CDR3 sequence is CASSNLRDTQYF. In nucleotides, the CDR3 is TGTGCCAGCAGCAACCTCCGCGACACCCAGTACTTC. Combining the CDR3 with reference TRBV11-2 and TRBJ2-5 gives the whole variable domain EAGVAQSPRYKIIEKRQSVAFWCNPISGHATLYWYQQILGQGPKLLIQFQNNGVVDDSQLPKDRFSAERLKGVDSTLKIQPAKLEDSAVYLCASSNLRDTQYFGPGTRLLVL.

This chain links TRBV25-1 with TRBJ2-1; 8 bases map to TRBD2. Germline loops: CDR1 MGHDK, CDR2 SYGVNS. The CDR3 spans 12 residues. Unmatched junction bases numbered 11, after V lost 6 bases and J lost 16 bases. The CDR3 sequence: CASSPGLAETFF. CDR3 bases: TGTGCCAGCAGCCCAGGACTAGCCGAGACATTCTTC.

A few counts support this clonotype. The chain couples TRBV28 to TRBJ2-4; TRBD2 aligns across 14 bases. V was pared by 3 bases and J by 6 bases, with 19 bases of the junction left unmatched. This CDR3 is built from 21 residues. The germline CDR1 and CDR2 sequences are MDHEN and SYDVKM. The CDR3 here is CASSLGTSGRFTQGAINIQYF. The DNA of the CDR3 is TGTGCCAGCAGTTTGGGGACTAGCGGGAGATTCACCCAGGGCGCGATAAACATTCAGTACTTC.

CDR3 nucleotide sequence: TGTGCCAGCAGCCATCCGACAGGAAACTATGGCTACACCTTC. It codes for CASSHPTGNYGYTF. The V gene is TRBV3-1, the J gene TRBJ1-2; perhaps TRBD1 as D (6 bases). Between the trimmed V and J ends, which lost 3 bases and 2 bases, there was a span of 10 bases. This CDR3 has 14 amino acids. Germline CDR1 and CDR2: LGHDT and YNNKEL (reference sequence).

V and J are TRBV25-1 and TRBJ2-3; no reliable D call. V lost 4 bases and J lost 3, with 14 bases in between. This CDR3 contains 15 residues. From germline, CDR1 is MGHDK and CDR2 SYGVNS. CDR3 sequence (DNA): TGTGCCAGCAGTGCTGGTGGGATCAGTACAGATACGCAGTATTTT. Its translation is CASSAGGISTDTQYF.

This sequence joins TRBV18 and TRBJ2-3; D is possibly TRBD2 (5 bases). V was cut by 3 bases and J by 2 bases, with 15 bases left in between. This CDR3 has 16 amino acids. Germline V gene lookup returns CDR1 KGHSH and CDR2 LQKENI. This CDR3 is CASSPTPSGATDTQYF. The DNA of the CDR3 is TGTGCCAGCTCACCGACCCCAAGCGGAGCCACAGATACGCAGTATTTT.

This clonotype has only a few counts. The chain joins TRBV7-9 to TRBJ2-7; a possible D gene is TRBD2 (6 bases). Germline-derived CDR1 and CDR2 are SEHNR and FQNEAQ (reference sequence). The CDR3 covers 15 residues. The ends were cut back, 0 bases at V and 5 bases at J, with 14 bases in the middle. CDR3 nucleotide sequence: TGTGCCAGCAGCTTAGCGGAACTAGCTTTCGACGAGCAGTACTTC. This sequence encodes CASSLAELAFDEQYF.

This clonotype was seen a handful of times. The gene calls are TRBV7-2 and TRBJ1-2; a possible D gene is TRBD1 (6 bases). V was trimmed by 5 bases and J by 8 bases, leaving 24 bases between them. This CDR3 region has 16 residues. Germline assignment: CDR1 SGHTA and CDR2 FQGNSA. CDR3 amino acids: CASSLGTGLLIGGYTF. The CDR3 DNA reads as TGTGCCAGCAGCCTAGGTACAGGGTTGTTAATTGGCGGCTACACCTTC.

In this sample, this clonotype turned up a few times. The V gene is TRBV19, the J gene TRBJ2-1, with D tentatively TRBD1 or TRBD2 (5 bases each). Trimming removed 5 bases from V and 8 bases from J, with 13 bases in between. The CDR3 extends over 13 amino acids. Germline V lookup: CDR1 LNHDA, CDR2 SQIVND (reference sequence). Here the CDR3 reads CASSQDQGDEQFF. For the CDR3, the DNA is TGTGCCAGTAGTCAAGACCAGGGAGATGAGCAGTTCTTC.

The chain is built from TRBV6-5 and TRBJ2-7; possible D gene TRBD1, 5 bases. Per germline, CDR1 MNHEY and CDR2 SVGAGI. The ends were cut back, 0 bases at V and 9 bases at J, with 12 bases in the middle. The CDR3 is 13 amino acids. DNA for the CDR3: TGTGCCAGCAGTTACTCCGCTGGGGCTGGGCAGTACTTC. This encodes CASSYSAGAGQYF.

CDR3 amino acids: CASTMGQGTYEAFF. CDR3 DNA sequence: TGTGCCAGCACCATGGGACAGGGGACCTATGAAGCTTTCTTT. This sequence joins TRBV6-5 and TRBJ1-1, with 10 bases aligning to TRBD1. The CDR3 spans 14 residues. Trimming at V came to 7 bases and at J to 7 bases, leaving 9 bases not matched to a gene. CDR1 MNHEY and CDR2 SVGAGI come from the germline V gene.

A few counts support this clonotype. The chain joins TRBV5-5 to TRBJ1-4, with 7 bases identical to TRBD1. Germline CDR1 and CDR2: SGHKS and YYEKEE (reference sequence). The CDR3 is 13 amino acids. V was pared by 5 bases and J by 5 bases, with 3 bases of the junction left unmatched. The CDR3 coding sequence is TGTGCCAGCAGGACAGGGACCAATGAAAAACTGTTTTTT. As protein: CASRTGTNEKLFF.

For the CDR3, the DNA is TGTGCCAGTAGTATGGACAGGCCCCCGTATGGCTACACCTTC. It specifies CASSMDRPPYGYTF. The rearrangement links TRBV19 to TRBJ1-2; 7 positions match TRBD1. Germline CDR1 LNHDA, CDR2 SQIVND (reference sequence). The CDR3 runs 14 residues. Losses at the gene ends were 3 bases for V and 5 bases for J; bases not matched to a gene: 6.

The sample holds one count of this clonotype. The chain couples TRBV28 to TRBJ2-7, with 10 bases aligning to TRBD1. CDR3 length: 15 amino acids. The V gene's germline CDR1 is MDHEN and CDR2 SYDVKM. Trimming cost V 8 bases and J 4 bases; bases outside gene matches: 11. CDR3 in DNA: TGTGCCAGCGGTGGGTTGGGGACAGGGGTATACGAGCAGTACTTC. Protein sequence: CASGGLGTGVYEQYF.

The chain has TRBV6-5 and TRBJ2-5, with D unresolved. This CDR3 has 13 residues. The germline V gene has CDR1 MNHEY and CDR2 SVGAGI. V was cut by 0 bases and J by 7 bases, with 9 bases left in between. CDR3 sequence (DNA): TGTGCCAGCAGTTACTCGCCGCAAAGGACCCAGTACTTC. Its translation is CASSYSPQRTQYF.

V gene TRBV6-1 combines with J gene TRBJ2-5; a possible D gene is TRBD1 (5 bases). Trimming took 5 bases from V and 2 from J, leaving 15 bases between them. CDR1 is MNHNS and CDR2 is SASEGT in the germline V gene. The CDR3 runs 15 residues. The CDR3 DNA reads as TGTGCCAGCAGTCGATCTCAGGGTTTACAAGAGACCCAGTACTTC. Translation gives CASSRSQGLQETQYF.

In its sample, this clonotype was seen many times. The chain is built from TRBV6-1 and TRBJ2-1; 10 positions match TRBD2. CDR3 length equals 15 residues. V shed 6 bases, J shed 7 bases, and the junction held 9 bases outside the gene matches. Germline CDR1 and CDR2: MNHNS and SASEGT. The CDR3 DNA reads as TGTGCCAGCAGGCGTCTAGCGGGGGACCCAAATGAGCAGTTCTTC. As protein: CASRRLAGDPNEQFF.

This clonotype was detected only a few times. This rearrangement joins TRBV18 to TRBJ2-5; weak D call: TRBD2 (5 bases). Germline-derived CDR1 and CDR2 are KGHSH and LQKENI. The V end lost 6 bases, the J end lost 3 bases, and 11 bases lay between the germline ends. The length of the CDR3 is 13 residues. CDR3 region: CASSGLGEETQYF. The CDR3, as DNA: TGTGCCAGCTCTGGACTTGGGGAAGAGACCCAGTACTTC.

In regard to this clonotype: A clone one base away is much larger, so this may be a read error. This sequence joins TRBV4-3 and TRBJ2-7; D unresolved. Between the trimmed V and J ends, which lost 3 bases and 5 bases, there was a span of 11 bases. Germline CDR1 LGHNA, CDR2 YSLEER. The CDR3 spans 13 residues. CDR3 nucleotides: TGCGCCAGCAGCCAGAGGTGTGGGGACGAGCAGTACTTC. Its translation: CASSQRCGDEQYF.

This clonotype turned up a few times. The chain carries TRBV7-3 and TRBJ1-1; TRBD1 aligns across 7 bases. Per germline, CDR1 SGHTA and CDR2 FQGTGA. CDR3 length: 15 residues. The V gene end was trimmed by 6 bases and the J gene end by 3 bases; junction bases not matched to a gene: 10. DNA of the CDR3: TGTGCCAGCAGACCAACAGGGGTTTTTGACACTGAAGCTTTCTTT. Translated: CASRPTGVFDTEAFF.

This clonotype was found many times. The CDR3 nucleotides read TGCGCCAGCAGTCCGGGACTACTAACCAATGAGCAGTTCTTC. It encodes CASSPGLLTNEQFF. The J gene is TRBJ2-1, the V gene TRBV5-1; 7 bases align to TRBD2. This CDR3 comprises 14 residues. Looked up from germline, CDR1 is SGHRS and CDR2 is YFSETQ. The J segment lost 6 bases and the V segment lost 5 bases, leaving 8 bases of the junction unmatched. Full variable domain (outside the CDR3, taken from reference TRBV5-1 and TRBJ2-1): KAGVTQTPRYLIKTRGQQVTLSCSPISGHRSVSWYQQTPGQGLQFLFEYFSETQRNKGNFPGRFSGRQFSNSRSEMNVSTLELGDSALYLCASSPGLLTNEQFFGPGTRLTVL.

The chain couples TRBV20-1 to TRBJ2-2, with a tentative D call TRBD1 (6 bases). Germline CDR1 is DFQATT and CDR2 is SNEGSKA (reference sequence). The V end lost 6 bases, the J end lost 3 bases, and 11 bases lay between the germline ends. The CDR3 length is 13 residues. CDR3 in DNA: TGCAGTGCCGCAGGGGTGGACACCGGGGAGCTGTTTTTT. It yields the protein CSAAGVDTGELFF.

This clonotype has a handful of counts. The chain uses TRBV20-1 and TRBJ1-1; perhaps TRBD1 as D (5 bases). The CDR3 is 13 residues long. The V and J ends lost 2 bases and 0 bases respectively, with 7 bases between them. Germline V gene sequence: CDR1 DFQATT, CDR2 SNEGSKA (reference sequence). DNA of the CDR3: TGCAGTGCTAGAAGGGGACTGAACACTGAAGCTTTCTTT. Translating it yields CSARRGLNTEAFF.

The table lists this clonotype with many counts. The chain is built from TRBV6-2 or TRBV6-3 and TRBJ2-6; D possibly corresponds to TRBD1 (5 bases). Germline loops: CDR1 MNHEY, CDR2 SVGEGT. The CDR3 contains 21 residues. Between the trimmed V and J ends, which lost 2 bases and 1 base, there was a span of 24 bases. The DNA of the CDR3 is TGTGCCAGCAGTTACCAGCCGAGGACACACCAACTCCGATCTGGGGCCAACGTCCTGACTTTC. This translates into CASSYQPRTHQLRSGANVLTF.

This clonotype was observed a handful of times. The genes are TRBV20-1 and TRBJ2-7; D not certain. The CDR3 is 13 residues long. Germline CDR1 is DFQATT and CDR2 is SNEGSKA (reference sequence). The V end was cut by 6 bases, the J end by 1 base, with 13 bases between. The CDR3, as DNA: TGCAGTGCCGACCGACTGGTATCCTACGAGCAGTACTTC. Protein product: CSADRLVSYEQYF.